These 5 T cell receptor beta chains share one sample of origin, sequenced in a study of OX40 agonist ivuxolimab in advanced cancers. The repertoire was sequenced with immunoSEQ multiplex PCR; TCRdb's copy has only in-frame clones and lacks some. The sample consists of about 58,000 clones, 75% to 90% of them appearing once. The sequencing here drew on CD4+ or CD8+ T cells sorted from blood, taken in a trial of the OX40 agonist ivuxolimab. All receptors come from an adult with an advanced solid tumor such as melanoma, head and neck, liver or kidney cancer.

The rearrangement uses TRBV4-3 and TRBJ2-7; D is unclear. Trimming stripped 0 bases from V and 0 bases from J, with 6 bases between. The CDR3 extends over 14 amino acids. Per the germline V gene, CDR1 is LGHNA and CDR2 is YSLEER. Here the CDR3 reads CASSQDPGSYEQYF. For the CDR3, the DNA is TGCGCCAGCAGCCAAGACCCAGGCTCCTACGAGCAGTACTTC.

V usage is TRBV23-1 and J usage is TRBJ2-1, with 13 nucleotides matching TRBD2. TRBV23-1 is an open reading frame whose function is uncertain. J was trimmed by 4 bases and V by 0 bases; bases with no gene match: 0. The CDR3 loop spans 16 amino acids. CDR3 sequence: CASSQSGLAGYNEQFF. CDR3 in DNA: TGCGCCAGCAGTCAATCGGGACTAGCGGGATACAATGAGCAGTTCTTC.

The chain employs TRBV29-1 and TRBJ1-1; no reliable D call. There are 13 residues in the CDR3. From germline, CDR1 is SQVTM and CDR2 ANQGSEA. V lost 5 bases and J 1 base, leaving 11 bases between the germline ends. DNA of the CDR3: TGCAGCGTTAGTCTTACCGGGAACACTGAAGCTTTCTTT. This translates into CSVSLTGNTEAFF.

This sequence joins TRBV7-8 and TRBJ2-5; D remains ambiguous. The germline V gene encodes CDR1 SGHVS and CDR2 FQNEAQ. V gave up 5 bases and J gave up 2 bases, with 12 bases separating them. The CDR3 covers 14 residues. The CDR3 DNA follows: TGTGCCAGCAGCCCAGCTGGCCAGCAAGAGACCCAGTACTTC. Its translation is CASSPAGQQETQYF.

The chain combines TRBV19 with TRBJ2-2, with 7 bases that match TRBD1. Germline lookup yields CDR1 LNHDA and CDR2 SQIVND (reference sequence). V trimming: 7 bases; J trimming: 6 bases; junction bases outside the gene matches: 11. The CDR3 runs 15 residues. Here the CDR3 reads CASTTDRETAGELFF. CDR3 nucleotide sequence: TGTGCCAGTACCACCGACAGGGAAACCGCCGGGGAGCTGTTTTTT.